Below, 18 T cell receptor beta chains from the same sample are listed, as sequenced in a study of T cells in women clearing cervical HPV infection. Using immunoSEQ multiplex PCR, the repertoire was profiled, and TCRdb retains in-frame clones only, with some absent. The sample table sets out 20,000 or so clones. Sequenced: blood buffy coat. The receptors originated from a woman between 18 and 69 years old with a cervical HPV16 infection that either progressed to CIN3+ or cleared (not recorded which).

This CDR3 is CSVATSRRTDTQYF. The DNA read from the CDR3 is TGCAGCGTTGCGACTAGCCGACGCACAGATACG. V and J are TRBV29-1 and TRBJ2-3; TRBD2 aligns across 7 bases. The missing CDR3 end, 3 residues past where the read stops, is filled in from the germline J gene. J gave up 1 base and V 4 bases, and 5 bases lay outside the gene matches. The V gene's germline CDR1 is SQVTM and CDR2 ANQGSEA. The CDR3 is 14 residues long.

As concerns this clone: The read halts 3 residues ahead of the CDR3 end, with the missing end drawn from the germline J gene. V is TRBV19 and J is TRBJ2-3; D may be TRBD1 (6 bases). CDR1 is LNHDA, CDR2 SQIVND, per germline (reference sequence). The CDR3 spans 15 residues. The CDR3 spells CASSIRTAGLQPQYF. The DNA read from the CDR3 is TGTGCCAGTAGTATCCGGACAGCTGGGCTTCAGCCG.

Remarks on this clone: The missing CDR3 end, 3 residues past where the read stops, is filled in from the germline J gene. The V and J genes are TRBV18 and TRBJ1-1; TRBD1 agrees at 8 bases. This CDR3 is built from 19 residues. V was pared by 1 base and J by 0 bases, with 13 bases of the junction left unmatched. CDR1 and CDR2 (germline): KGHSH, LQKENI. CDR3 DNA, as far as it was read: TGTGCCAGCTCACCACGAGGATTTGGGCAGGGGGCGATGAACACTGAA. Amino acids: CASSPRGFGQGAMNTE. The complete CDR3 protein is CASSPRGFGQGAMNTEAFF. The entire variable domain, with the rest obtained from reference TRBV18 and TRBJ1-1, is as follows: NAGVMQNPRHLVRRRGQEARLRCSPMKGHSHVYWYRQLPEEGLKFMVYLQKENIIDESGMPKERFSAEFPKEGPSILRIQQVVRGDSAAYFCASSPRGFGQGAMNTEAFFGQGTRLTVV.

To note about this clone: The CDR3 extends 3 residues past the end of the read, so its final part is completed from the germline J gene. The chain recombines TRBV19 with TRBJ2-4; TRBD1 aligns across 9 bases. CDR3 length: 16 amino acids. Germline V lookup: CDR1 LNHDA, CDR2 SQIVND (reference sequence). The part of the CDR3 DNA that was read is TGTGCCAGTAGTATAGATGGGACAGGGCTCAACTATGGT. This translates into CASSIDGTGLNYG. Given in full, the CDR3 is CASSIDGTGLNYGQYF. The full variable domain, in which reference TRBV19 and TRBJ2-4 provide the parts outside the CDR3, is DGGITQSPKYLFRKEGQNVTLSCEQNLNHDAMYWYRQDPGQGLRLIYYSQIVNDFQKGDIAEGYSVSREKKESFPLTVTSAQKNPTAFYLCASSIDGTGLNYGQYFGAGTRLSVL.

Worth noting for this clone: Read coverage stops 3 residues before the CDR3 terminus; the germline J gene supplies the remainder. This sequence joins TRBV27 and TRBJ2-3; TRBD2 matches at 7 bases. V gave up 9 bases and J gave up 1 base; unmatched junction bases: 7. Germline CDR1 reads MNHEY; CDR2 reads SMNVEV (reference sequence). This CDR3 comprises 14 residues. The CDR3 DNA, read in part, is TGTGCCAGTACGCGGGGGTATGGCACAGATACG. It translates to CASTRGYGTDT. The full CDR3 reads CASTRGYGTDTQYF.

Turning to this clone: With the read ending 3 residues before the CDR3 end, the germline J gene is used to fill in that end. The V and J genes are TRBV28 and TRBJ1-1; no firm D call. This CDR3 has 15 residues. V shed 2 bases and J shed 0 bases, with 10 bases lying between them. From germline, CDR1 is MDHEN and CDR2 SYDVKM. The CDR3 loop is CASSLEPGMNTEAFF. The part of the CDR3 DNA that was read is TGTGCCAGCAGTTTAGAGCCAGGCATGAACACTGAA.

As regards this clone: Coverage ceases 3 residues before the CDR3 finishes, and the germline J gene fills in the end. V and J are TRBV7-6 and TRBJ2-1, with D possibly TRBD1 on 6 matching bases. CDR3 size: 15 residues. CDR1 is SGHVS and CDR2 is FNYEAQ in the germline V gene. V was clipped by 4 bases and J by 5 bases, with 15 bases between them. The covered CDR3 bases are TGTGCCAGCAGCTCCGATGGGACAAATAACAATGAG. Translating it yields CASSSDGTNNNE. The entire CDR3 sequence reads CASSSDGTNNNEQFF.

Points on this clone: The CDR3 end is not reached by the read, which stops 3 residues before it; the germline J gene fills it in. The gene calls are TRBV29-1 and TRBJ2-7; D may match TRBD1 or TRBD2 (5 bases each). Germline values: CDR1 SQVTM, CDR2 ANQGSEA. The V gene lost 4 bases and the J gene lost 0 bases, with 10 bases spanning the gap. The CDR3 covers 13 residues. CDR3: CSVGEGYSYEQYF. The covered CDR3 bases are TGCAGCGTTGGTGAGGGGTACTCCTACGAG.

The CDR3 DNA, read in part, is TGTGCCAGCAGTGACCGGACAGAGGGGAATACG. This encodes CASSDRTEGNT. The complete CDR3 reads CASSDRTEGNTQYF. The chain combines TRBV25-1 with TRBJ2-3; weak D call: TRBD1 (6 bases). With the read ending 3 residues before the CDR3 end, the germline J gene is used to fill in that end. V gave up 3 bases and J gave up 7 bases, with 14 bases separating them. The CDR3 contains 14 residues. Germline lookup yields CDR1 MGHDK and CDR2 SYGVNS.

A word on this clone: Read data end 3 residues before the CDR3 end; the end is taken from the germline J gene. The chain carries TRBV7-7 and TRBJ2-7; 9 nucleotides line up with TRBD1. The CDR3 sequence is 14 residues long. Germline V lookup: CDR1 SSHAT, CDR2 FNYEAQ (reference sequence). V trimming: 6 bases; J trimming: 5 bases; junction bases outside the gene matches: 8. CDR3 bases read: TGTGCCAGCAGTCGCACAGGGGGCTCGGACGAG. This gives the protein CASSRTGGSDE. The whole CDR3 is CASSRTGGSDEQYF.

CDR3: CASSTTDTQYF. The CDR3 bases that were read are TGTGCCAGCAGCACTACAGATACG. The V and J genes are TRBV7-9 and TRBJ2-3; no definite D call. Read coverage stops 3 residues before the CDR3 terminus; the germline J gene supplies the remainder. CDR3 length equals 11 residues. CDR1 SEHNR and CDR2 FQNEAQ come from the germline V gene (reference sequence). V was clipped by 5 bases and J by 3 bases, with 3 bases between them.

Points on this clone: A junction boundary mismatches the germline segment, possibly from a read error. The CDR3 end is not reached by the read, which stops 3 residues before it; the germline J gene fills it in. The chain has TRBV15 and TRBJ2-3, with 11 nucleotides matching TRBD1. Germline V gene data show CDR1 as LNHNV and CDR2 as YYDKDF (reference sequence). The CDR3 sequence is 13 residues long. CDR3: CATRDRGAETQYF. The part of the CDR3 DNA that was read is TGTGCCACCCGGGACAGGGGGGCAGAGACG.

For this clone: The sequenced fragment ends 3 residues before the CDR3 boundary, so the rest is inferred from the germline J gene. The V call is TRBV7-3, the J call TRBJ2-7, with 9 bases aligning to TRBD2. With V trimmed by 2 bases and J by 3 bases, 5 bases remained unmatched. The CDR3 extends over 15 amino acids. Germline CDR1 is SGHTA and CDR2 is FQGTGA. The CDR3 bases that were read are TGTGCCAGCAGCTTAGCTAGCGGGGAGAACTACGAG. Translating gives CASSLASGENYE. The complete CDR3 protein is CASSLASGENYEQYF.

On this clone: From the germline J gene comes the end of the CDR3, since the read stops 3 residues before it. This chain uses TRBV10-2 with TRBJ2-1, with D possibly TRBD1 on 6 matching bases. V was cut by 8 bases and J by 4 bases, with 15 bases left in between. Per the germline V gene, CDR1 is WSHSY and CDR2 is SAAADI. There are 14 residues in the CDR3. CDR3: CASVVAGAYNEQFF. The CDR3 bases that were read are TGCGCCAGCGTTGTGGCAGGGGCGTACAATGAG.

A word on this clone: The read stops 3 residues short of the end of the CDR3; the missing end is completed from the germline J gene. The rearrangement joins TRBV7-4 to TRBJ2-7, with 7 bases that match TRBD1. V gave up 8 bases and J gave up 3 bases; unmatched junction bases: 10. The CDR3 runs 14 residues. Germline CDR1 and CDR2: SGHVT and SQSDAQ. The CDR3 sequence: CASSGDGQDYEQYF. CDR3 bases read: TGTGCCAGCTCGGGTGATGGACAGGACTACGAG.

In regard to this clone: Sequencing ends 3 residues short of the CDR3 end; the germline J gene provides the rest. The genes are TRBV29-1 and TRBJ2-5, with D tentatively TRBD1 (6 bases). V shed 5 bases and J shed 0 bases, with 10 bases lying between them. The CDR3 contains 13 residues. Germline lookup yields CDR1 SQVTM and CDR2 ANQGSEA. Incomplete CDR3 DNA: TGCAGCGTTTTCGGACAGAACCAAGAGACC. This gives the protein CSVFGQNQET. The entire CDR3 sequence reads CSVFGQNQETQYF.

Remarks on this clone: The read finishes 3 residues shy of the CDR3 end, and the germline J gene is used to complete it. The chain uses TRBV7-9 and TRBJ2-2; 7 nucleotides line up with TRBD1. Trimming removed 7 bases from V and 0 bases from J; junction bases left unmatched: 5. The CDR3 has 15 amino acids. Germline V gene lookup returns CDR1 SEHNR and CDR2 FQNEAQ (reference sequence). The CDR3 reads CASTLDRSNTGELFF. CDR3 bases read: TGTGCCAGCACTCTGGACAGGTCGAACACCGGGGAG.

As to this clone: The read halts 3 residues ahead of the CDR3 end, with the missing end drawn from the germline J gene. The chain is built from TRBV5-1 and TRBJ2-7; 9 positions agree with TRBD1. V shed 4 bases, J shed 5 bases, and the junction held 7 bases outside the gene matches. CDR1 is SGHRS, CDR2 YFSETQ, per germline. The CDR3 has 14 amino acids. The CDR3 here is CASSRGQGDDEQYF. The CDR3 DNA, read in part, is TGCGCCAGCAGCAGGGGACAGGGTGATGACGAG.